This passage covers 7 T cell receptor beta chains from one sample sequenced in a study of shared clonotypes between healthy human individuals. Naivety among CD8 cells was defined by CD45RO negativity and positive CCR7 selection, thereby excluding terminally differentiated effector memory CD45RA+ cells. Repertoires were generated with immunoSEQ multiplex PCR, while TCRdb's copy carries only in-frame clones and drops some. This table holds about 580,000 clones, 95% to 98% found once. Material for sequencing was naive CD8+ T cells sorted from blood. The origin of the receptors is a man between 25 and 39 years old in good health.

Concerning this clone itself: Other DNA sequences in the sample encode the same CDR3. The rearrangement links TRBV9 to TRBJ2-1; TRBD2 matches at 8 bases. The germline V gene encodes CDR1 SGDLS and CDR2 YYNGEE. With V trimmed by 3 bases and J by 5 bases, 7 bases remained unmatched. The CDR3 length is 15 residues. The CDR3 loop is CASSAEGLGNNEQFF. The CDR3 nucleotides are TGTGCCAGCAGCGCAGAGGGACTAGGCAACAATGAGCAGTTCTTC.

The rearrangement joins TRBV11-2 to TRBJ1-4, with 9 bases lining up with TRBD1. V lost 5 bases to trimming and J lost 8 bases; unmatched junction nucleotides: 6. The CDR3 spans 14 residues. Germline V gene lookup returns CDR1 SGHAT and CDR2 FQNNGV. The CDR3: CASSPGTGSEKLFF. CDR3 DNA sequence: TGTGCCAGCAGCCCTGGGACAGGGAGCGAAAAACTGTTTTTT.

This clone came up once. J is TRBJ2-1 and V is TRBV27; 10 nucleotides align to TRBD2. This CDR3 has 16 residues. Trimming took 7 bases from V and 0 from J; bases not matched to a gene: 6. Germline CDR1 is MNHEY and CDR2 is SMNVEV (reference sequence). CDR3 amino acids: CASTPSSGSSYNEQFF. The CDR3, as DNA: TGTGCCAGCACCCCCTCTAGCGGGAGCTCCTACAATGAGCAGTTCTTC.

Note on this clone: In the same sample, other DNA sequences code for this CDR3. The CDR3 DNA sequence: TGCAGCGTTGAAAGGACAGGGTCAGGAAACACCATATATTTT. The encoded protein is CSVERTGSGNTIYF. The V and J genes are TRBV29-1 and TRBJ1-3; 8 nucleotides match TRBD1. The CDR3 contains 14 residues. Germline V gene sequence: CDR1 SQVTM, CDR2 ANQGSEA. V lost 2 bases to trimming and J lost 4 bases; unmatched junction nucleotides: 4.

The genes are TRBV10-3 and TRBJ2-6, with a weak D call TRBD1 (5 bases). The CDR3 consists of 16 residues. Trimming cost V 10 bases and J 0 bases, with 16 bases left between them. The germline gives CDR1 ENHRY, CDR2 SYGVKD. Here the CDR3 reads CASDRGLSSGANVLTF. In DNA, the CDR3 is TGTGCCAGCGACAGAGGTTTAAGCTCTGGGGCCAACGTCCTGACTTTC.

As DNA, the CDR3 is TGTGCCAGCAGCGAACCGGGACAGGGCGACAATGAGCAGTTCTTC. Translating it yields CASSEPGQGDNEQFF. The chain carries TRBV11-2 and TRBJ2-1; 9 bases fit TRBD1. This CDR3 contains 15 residues. From germline, CDR1 is SGHAT and CDR2 FQNNGV. J gave up 5 bases and V 5 bases, and 7 bases lay outside the gene matches. Drawing the rest from reference TRBV11-2 and TRBJ2-1, the complete variable domain is EAGVAQSPRYKIIEKRQSVAFWCNPISGHATLYWYQQILGQGPKLLIQFQNNGVVDDSQLPKDRFSAERLKGVDSTLKIQPAKLEDSAVYLCASSEPGQGDNEQFFGPGTRLTVL.

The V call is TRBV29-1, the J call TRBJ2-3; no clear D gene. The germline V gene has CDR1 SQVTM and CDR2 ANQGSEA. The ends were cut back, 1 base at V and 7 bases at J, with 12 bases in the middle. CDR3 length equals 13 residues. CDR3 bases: TGCAGCGTTGAAGGTCAGTCATCTAATACGCAGTATTTT. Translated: CSVEGQSSNTQYF.